The 31 T cell receptor beta chains listed next were all sequenced from one sample in a study of T-cell memory formation after mild COVID-19. TCRdb re-derived calls from the 5' RACE reads in MiXCR, one entry per CDR3 protein. The table includes 390,000 or so distinct CDR3 sequences, roughly 15% detected once. Specimen: PBMCs or a T cell subset sorted from them (not recorded which). All receptors come from a young man who had mild COVID-19 (a few samples of this study predate the infection). Cell type and time point are not known.

This clonotype was counted between two and nine times. V is TRBV12-3 or TRBV12-4 and J is TRBJ2-3; 7 bases are shared with TRBD1. The CDR3 length is 15 residues. Trimming at V came to 7 bases and at J to 3 bases, leaving 10 bases not matched to a gene. The CDR3 is CASTLTGDRTDTQYF. The CDR3 nucleotides are TGTGCCAGCACCCTAACAGGGGATCGAACAGATACGCAGTATTTT.

This clonotype was detected a few times. The genes are TRBV6-2 or TRBV6-3 and TRBJ2-1, with D possibly TRBD2 on 7 matching bases. V was shortened by 2 bases and J by 7 bases, with 15 bases between the two germline ends. The CDR3 totals 15 residues. Germline V gene lookup returns CDR1 MNHEY and CDR2 SVGEGT. Written as DNA, the CDR3 is TGTGCCAGCAGTTACAGCCTGGGGGGGCGGAATGAGCAGTTCTTC. This gives the protein CASSYSLGGRNEQFF.

This clonotype was seen at least ten times. The rearrangement uses TRBV7-2 and TRBJ2-1; the D gene is possibly TRBD2 (5 bases). There are 14 residues in the CDR3. The ends were cut back, 3 bases at V and 16 bases at J, with 22 bases in the middle. CDR1 SGHTA and CDR2 FQGNSA come from the germline V gene. The CDR3 reads CASSFVTEVEGVFF. CDR3 coding DNA: TGTGCCAGCAGCTTTGTAACTGAGGTTGAGGGTGTTTTCTTC.

Many counts were recorded for this clonotype. This chain uses TRBV11-2 with TRBJ2-7; D assignment may be TRBD1 or TRBD2 (5 bases each). The length of the CDR3 is 15 residues. Trimming took 4 bases from V and 0 from J, leaving 13 bases between them. Per germline, CDR1 SGHAT and CDR2 FQNNGV. The DNA of the CDR3 is TGTGCCAGCAGCTCGATTTCCGGGACCTCCTACGAGCAGTACTTC. This translates into CASSSISGTSYEQYF.

In this sample, this clonotype turned up a few times. The V gene is TRBV5-1, the J gene TRBJ1-3; 7 bases agree with TRBD1. The CDR3 loop spans 16 amino acids. Trimming took 4 bases from V and 0 from J; bases not matched to a gene: 7. Germline V lookup: CDR1 SGHRS, CDR2 YFSETQ. Written as DNA, the CDR3 is TGCGCCAGCAGCAAGGGACAGTTAAACTCTGGAAACACCATATATTTT. Translating gives CASSKGQLNSGNTIYF.

The gene calls are TRBV2 and TRBJ2-1, with D unresolved. Looked up from germline, CDR1 is SNHLY and CDR2 is FYNNEI. The V gene lost 2 bases and the J gene lost 9 bases, with 11 bases spanning the gap. This CDR3 has 13 residues. The chain's CDR3 is CASSERLRGEQFF. DNA of the CDR3: TGTGCCAGCAGTGAAAGACTCCGCGGTGAGCAGTTCTTC.

The CDR3 sequence: CASSYNGGATDTQYF. The DNA for the CDR3 is TGCGCCAGCAGCTACAACGGGGGGGCAACAGATACGCAGTATTTT. This chain joins TRBV4-3 and TRBJ2-3, with 8 bases lining up with TRBD2. Germline CDR1 and CDR2: LGHNA and YSLEER. This CDR3 has 15 amino acids. V was clipped by 5 bases and J by 3 bases; unmatched bases: 7.

This clonotype was observed a few times. The chain couples TRBV23-1 to TRBJ1-5; D may be TRBD1 (5 bases). TRBV23-1 is designated an ORF whose function remains uncertain. Trimming cost V 8 bases and J 5 bases, with 16 bases left between them. CDR3 size: 14 residues. CDR3 protein: CASARPGDHQPQHF. In DNA form, the CDR3 reads TGCGCCAGCGCCCGCCCGGGGGACCATCAGCCCCAGCATTTT.

The J gene is TRBJ1-5, the V gene TRBV6-2 or TRBV6-3, with D uncertain. Germline V gene sequence: CDR1 MNHEY, CDR2 SVGEGT. V was cut by 4 bases and J by 6 bases, with 13 bases left in between. The CDR3 length is 14 residues. The CDR3 is CASSSDWEVQPQHF. In nucleotides, the CDR3 is TGTGCCAGCAGTTCGGACTGGGAGGTTCAGCCCCAGCATTTT.

This clonotype appeared a few times. The V gene is TRBV20-1, the J gene TRBJ1-2; TRBD1 matches at 12 bases. This CDR3 has 15 residues. In germline, CDR1 is DFQATT, CDR2 SNEGSKA (reference sequence). Trimming removed 0 bases from V and 8 bases from J; junction bases left unmatched: 7. The DNA for the CDR3 is TGCAGTGCTAGAGAACCCTGGGACAGGGGGCGCGGCTACACCTTC. Its protein is CSAREPWDRGRGYTF.

The chain recombines TRBV28 with TRBJ1-2, with TRBD1 as a possible D gene (5 bases). The CDR3 spans 13 residues. Trimming removed 6 bases at V and 0 bases at J, with 8 bases between. Germline V gene data show CDR1 as MDHEN and CDR2 as SYDVKM. CDR3 sequence (DNA): TGTGCCAGCAGGACGGGGCCTAACTATGGCTACACCTTC. Its translation: CASRTGPNYGYTF.

This rearrangement joins TRBV11-2 to TRBJ1-3, with D uncertain. Trimming cost V 4 bases and J 4 bases, with 14 bases left between them. The CDR3 has 15 residues. Germline V lookup: CDR1 SGHAT, CDR2 FQNNGV. In DNA form, the CDR3 reads TGTGCCAGCAGCTCCGGCGTAGGGATGGGAAACACCATATATTTT. This translates into CASSSGVGMGNTIYF. Supplemented by reference TRBV11-2 and TRBJ1-3, the full variable domain reads EAGVAQSPRYKIIEKRQSVAFWCNPISGHATLYWYQQILGQGPKLLIQFQNNGVVDDSQLPKDRFSAERLKGVDSTLKIQPAKLEDSAVYLCASSSGVGMGNTIYFGEGSWLTVV.

The V gene is TRBV3-1, the J gene TRBJ2-1; D could derive from TRBD1 or TRBD2 (5 bases each). Germline CDR1 reads LGHDT; CDR2 reads YNNKEL (reference sequence). V shed 4 bases and J shed 6 bases, with 16 bases lying between them. The CDR3 loop spans 15 amino acids. CDR3 residues: CASSRSGTRANEQFF. In nucleotides, the CDR3 is TGTGCCAGCAGCCGCTCAGGGACCCGAGCCAATGAGCAGTTCTTC.

The chain recombines TRBV6-2 or TRBV6-3 with TRBJ1-5; D not resolved. The length of the CDR3 is 13 residues. Trimming removed 7 bases at V and 11 bases at J, with 18 bases between. Germline values: CDR1 MNHEY, CDR2 SVGEGT. In nucleotides, the CDR3 is TGTGCCAGCACCCGCAGCGAGGCAAGGGCCCAGCATTTT. Its translation: CASTRSEARAQHF.

This clonotype was counted between two and nine times. The CDR3 DNA reads TGTGCCAGCAGTCTAGGTTCGAACGAGCAGTACTTC. As protein: CASSLGSNEQYF. The rearrangement uses TRBV5-4 and TRBJ2-7; no definite D call. The CDR3 has 12 amino acids. The germline V gene encodes CDR1 SGHNT and CDR2 YYREEE (reference sequence). V gave up 5 bases and J gave up 5 bases, with 11 bases separating them. Drawing the rest from reference TRBV5-4 and TRBJ2-7, the complete variable domain is ETGVTQSPTHLIKTRGQQVTLRCSSQSGHNTVSWYQQALGQGPQFIFQYYREEENGRGNFPPRFSGLQFPNYSSELNVNALELDDSALYLCASSLGSNEQYFGPGTRLTVT.

The gene calls are TRBV7-3 and TRBJ2-3; 8 bases are a match to TRBD2. The CDR3 sequence is 16 residues long. The germline CDR1 and CDR2 sequences are SGHTA and FQGTGA. With 5 bases clipped from V and 2 bases from J, the junction kept 9 bases outside the gene matches. CDR3 nucleotides: TGTGCCAGCAGCCCGGGGGGGGCTAGCTCCACAGATACGCAGTATTTT. This codes for CASSPGGASSTDTQYF.

CDR3 DNA sequence: TGTGCCAGCAGCTCCGGCCCATCGTCCCGGACCCAGTACTTC. Amino acids: CASSSGPSSRTQYF. J is TRBJ2-5 and V is TRBV7-2; D remains ambiguous. Germline V gene lookup returns CDR1 SGHTA and CDR2 FQGNSA. V lost 4 bases and J lost 7, with 16 bases in between. The CDR3 has 14 amino acids.

The chain employs TRBV6-5 and TRBJ2-2; weak D call: TRBD1 (6 bases). The CDR3 totals 15 residues. The V end lost 0 bases, the J end lost 3 bases, and 8 bases lay between the germline ends. Germline CDR1 is MNHEY and CDR2 is SVGAGI. CDR3 nucleotides: TGTGCCAGCAGTTACTCGGCAGGGGACACCGGGGAGCTGTTTTTT. Protein: CASSYSAGDTGELFF.

This clonotype was seen more than once but under ten times. The chain links TRBV12-5 to TRBJ2-3, with D possibly matching TRBD1 (5 bases). The CDR3 loop spans 13 amino acids. V was trimmed by 6 bases and J by 4 bases, leaving 11 bases between them. CDR1 and CDR2 from the germline V gene are LGHNT and FRNRAP. CDR3 protein: CASGQGRADTQYF. The CDR3 DNA reads as TGTGCTAGTGGCCAGGGAAGGGCAGATACGCAGTATTTT.

This clonotype was seen more than once but under ten times. The gene calls are TRBV5-1 and TRBJ2-2; 9 bases align to TRBD1. The V gene's germline CDR1 is SGHRS and CDR2 YFSETQ. With 4 bases clipped from V and 6 bases from J, the junction kept 10 bases outside the gene matches. This CDR3 is built from 16 residues. CDR3 DNA sequence: TGCGCCAGCAGCCAAAGGACAGGGGACAGCGCCGGGGAGCTGTTTTTT. Its translation: CASSQRTGDSAGELFF.

The J gene is TRBJ2-3, the V gene TRBV7-9; 7 nucleotides line up with TRBD2. Germline V lookup: CDR1 SEHNR, CDR2 FQNEAQ (reference sequence). This CDR3 has 17 residues. After removal of 2 bases from V and 0 bases from J, the junction contained 8 bases not matched to a gene. In nucleotides, the CDR3 is TGTGCCAGCAGCTTATTCGGGGCGGGGGAGAGCACAGATACGCAGTATTTT. It specifies CASSLFGAGESTDTQYF.

This clonotype was counted only a few times. This sequence joins TRBV6-5 and TRBJ2-1; TRBD1 might be the D (6 bases). The V end was cut by 6 bases, the J end by 0 bases, with 12 bases between. This CDR3 region has 15 residues. In germline, CDR1 is MNHEY, CDR2 SVGAGI. The CDR3 DNA is TGTGCCAGCAGCTGGGACACAAGCTCCTACAATGAGCAGTTCTTC. Translation: CASSWDTSSYNEQFF.

This chain uses TRBV20-1 with TRBJ1-3; D gene ambiguous. V was trimmed by 0 bases and J by 0 bases, leaving 6 bases between them. This CDR3 is 14 amino acids long. The germline gives CDR1 DFQATT, CDR2 SNEGSKA (reference sequence). Here the CDR3 reads CSARDPDSGNTIYF. CDR3 coding DNA: TGCAGTGCTAGAGATCCAGACTCTGGAAACACCATATATTTT.

The chain has TRBV12-3 or TRBV12-4 and TRBJ1-4; 7 bases fit TRBD1. V lost 6 bases, J lost 3 bases, and 7 bases stayed unmatched. CDR3 size: 15 residues. The CDR3 nucleotides are TGTGCCAGCAGCCGCGGGCAGGGGGCTAATGAAAAACTGTTTTTT. Amino acids: CASSRGQGANEKLFF.

This clonotype was picked up a small number of times. CDR3 amino acids: CSASSGWNAALHF. The CDR3 coding sequence is TGCAGTGCTAGCTCCGGGTGGAATGCGGCCCTCCACTTT. This chain connects TRBV20-1 to TRBJ1-6, with no clear D. Per the germline V gene, CDR1 is DFQATT and CDR2 is SNEGSKA (reference sequence). The V and J ends lost 3 bases and 14 bases respectively, with 17 bases between them. The CDR3 covers 13 residues.

Only a few counts were recorded for this clonotype. J is TRBJ2-2 and V is TRBV4-3; a possible D gene is TRBD1 (6 bases). CDR3 size: 18 residues. Germline V gives CDR1 LGHNA, CDR2 YSLEER. Trimming took 1 base from V and 9 from J, leaving 24 bases between them. The CDR3 protein is CASSQVEWGRGSVRELFF. The CDR3 DNA sequence: TGCGCCAGCAGCCAAGTCGAGTGGGGCAGGGGTTCAGTCCGGGAGCTGTTTTTT.

This rearrangement joins TRBV7-6 to TRBJ1-6; D is perhaps TRBD1 (6 bases). V was clipped by 5 bases and J by 6 bases, with 11 bases between them. The germline V gene encodes CDR1 SGHVS and CDR2 FNYEAQ. The CDR3 is made up of 14 amino acids. The CDR3 nucleotides read TGTGCCAGCAGCCCGACAGGATTTAATTCACCCCTCCACTTT. Translated: CASSPTGFNSPLHF. The variable domain in full, completed from reference TRBV7-6 and TRBJ1-6, reads GAGVSQSPRYKVTKRGQDVALRCDPISGHVSLYWYRQALGQGPEFLTYFNYEAQQDKSGLPNDRFSAERPEGSISTLTIQRTEQRDSAMYRCASSPTGFNSPLHFGNGTRLTVT.

This clonotype showed up just a few times. This sequence joins TRBV4-1 and TRBJ2-5, with 7 bases that match TRBD2. V was pared by 1 base and J by 3 bases, with 2 bases of the junction left unmatched. The CDR3 extends over 14 amino acids. Germline V gene lookup returns CDR1 MGHRA and CDR2 YSYEKL. The CDR3 is CASSQGLAEETQYF. The DNA of the CDR3 is TGCGCCAGCAGCCAAGGACTAGCCGAAGAGACCCAGTACTTC.

The genes are TRBV29-1 and TRBJ2-3; TRBD2 matches 12 bases. CDR1 and CDR2 (germline): SQVTM, ANQGSEA. The CDR3 contains 14 residues. After removal of 7 bases from V and 3 bases from J, the junction contained 5 bases not matched to a gene. The CDR3 DNA is TGCAGCGCCGCGACTAGCGGGGGAACAGATACGCAGTATTTT. It translates to CSAATSGGTDTQYF.

This clonotype has only a few counts. This chain connects TRBV4-1 to TRBJ1-5, with a tentative D call TRBD1 (5 bases). Trimming took 4 bases from V and 9 from J, leaving 19 bases between them. This CDR3 contains 15 residues. The germline gives CDR1 MGHRA, CDR2 YSYEKL. The CDR3 DNA follows: TGCGCCAGCAGCCGAAACGGCAGGGCCTTGCGGCCCCAGCATTTT. As protein: CASSRNGRALRPQHF.

This clonotype showed up many times. This chain uses TRBV4-1 with TRBJ2-4; D may be TRBD1 or TRBD2 (5 bases each). With 8 bases removed from V and 2 bases from J, the gap between germline ends came to 22 bases. CDR1 is MGHRA and CDR2 is YSYEKL in the germline V gene. This CDR3 has 17 amino acids. In DNA form, the CDR3 reads TGCGCCAGCGCTTCCCCGGGGCAGGGAATGTCCAAAAACATTCAGTACTTC. As protein: CASASPGQGMSKNIQYF.